A single sample gave rise to the 6 T cell receptor beta chains below, sequenced in a study of shared clonotypes between healthy human individuals. Assay: immunoSEQ multiplex PCR; the TCRdb copy retains only in-frame clones and omits some. This sample has about 590,000 clones; about 95% occur once, and the top ten carry 0.11%. Naivety among CD8 cells was defined by CD45RO negativity and positive CCR7 selection, thereby excluding terminally differentiated effector memory CD45RA+ cells. Sequencing was performed on naive CD8+ T cells sorted from blood. These receptors were collected from a young woman in good health.

This clone was counted a few times. The rearrangement links TRBV20-1 to TRBJ1-1; D is ambiguous. This CDR3 has 11 residues. V shed 5 bases and J shed 1 base, with 5 bases lying between them. Germline CDR1 is DFQATT and CDR2 is SNEGSKA (reference sequence). As DNA, the CDR3 is TGCAGTGCTTACAAGAACACTGAAGCTTTCTTT. It translates to CSAYKNTEAFF.

The rearrangement links TRBV29-1 to TRBJ1-2, with TRBD1 as a possible D gene (6 bases). In germline, CDR1 is SQVTM, CDR2 ANQGSEA. Between the trimmed V and J ends, which lost 4 bases and 6 bases, there was a span of 27 bases. The CDR3 is 17 residues long. CDR3 protein: CSVGPEGVVYRVHGYTF. CDR3 DNA: TGCAGCGTTGGGCCGGAGGGGGTCGTGTACAGGGTGCATGGCTACACCTTC.

The genes are TRBV2 and TRBJ2-7; possible D gene TRBD2, 6 bases. Between the trimmed V and J ends, which lost 7 bases and 2 bases, there was a span of 15 bases. The CDR3 has 14 amino acids. CDR1 is SNHLY and CDR2 is FYNNEI in the germline V gene. Here the CDR3 reads CASIRRRAAYEQYF. DNA for the CDR3: TGTGCCAGCATTAGAAGGAGGGCCGCCTACGAGCAGTACTTC.

The chain carries TRBV5-4 and TRBJ2-1; D is unclear. Trimming took off 4 bases at V and 6 bases at J, with 14 bases between the two ends. The germline CDR1 and CDR2 sequences are SGHNT and YYREEE (reference sequence). This CDR3 is built from 14 residues. The chain's CDR3 is CASSDSHPVNEQFF. In DNA, the CDR3 is TGTGCCAGCAGCGATAGCCATCCAGTCAATGAGCAGTTCTTC.

The CDR3 DNA reads TGTGCCAGCAGGCAGGCGGGAGCGGTCTACGAGCAGTACTTC. This sequence encodes CASRQAGAVYEQYF. This rearrangement joins TRBV28 to TRBJ2-7; 7 positions match TRBD2. CDR3 length: 14 amino acids. V trimming: 6 bases; J trimming: 3 bases; junction bases outside the gene matches: 8. Germline V gene data show CDR1 as MDHEN and CDR2 as SYDVKM.

CDR3 coding DNA: TGTGCCAGCAGCTTATCTGCGGGACAGGGGGCCCCACTTAACTATGGCTACACCTTC. It is translated as CASSLSAGQGAPLNYGYTF. The rearrangement links TRBV7-9 to TRBJ1-2; 12 bases map to TRBD1. With 2 bases clipped from V and 1 base from J, the junction kept 11 bases outside the gene matches. Germline loops: CDR1 SEHNR, CDR2 FQNEAQ (reference sequence). This CDR3 has 19 amino acids.